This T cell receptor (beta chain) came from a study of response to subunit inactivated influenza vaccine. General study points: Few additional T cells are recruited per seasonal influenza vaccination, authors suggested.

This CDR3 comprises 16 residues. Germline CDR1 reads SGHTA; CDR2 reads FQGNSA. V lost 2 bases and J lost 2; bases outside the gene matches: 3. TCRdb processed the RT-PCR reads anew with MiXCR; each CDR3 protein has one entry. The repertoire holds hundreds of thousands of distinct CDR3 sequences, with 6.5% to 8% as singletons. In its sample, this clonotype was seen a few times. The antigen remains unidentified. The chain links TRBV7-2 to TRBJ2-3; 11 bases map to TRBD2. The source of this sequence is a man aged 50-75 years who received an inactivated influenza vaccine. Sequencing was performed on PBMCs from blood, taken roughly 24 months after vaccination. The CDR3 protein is CASSLNSGGATDTQYF. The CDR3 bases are TGTGCCAGCAGCTTAAATAGCGGGGGGGCCACAGATACGCAGTATTTT.